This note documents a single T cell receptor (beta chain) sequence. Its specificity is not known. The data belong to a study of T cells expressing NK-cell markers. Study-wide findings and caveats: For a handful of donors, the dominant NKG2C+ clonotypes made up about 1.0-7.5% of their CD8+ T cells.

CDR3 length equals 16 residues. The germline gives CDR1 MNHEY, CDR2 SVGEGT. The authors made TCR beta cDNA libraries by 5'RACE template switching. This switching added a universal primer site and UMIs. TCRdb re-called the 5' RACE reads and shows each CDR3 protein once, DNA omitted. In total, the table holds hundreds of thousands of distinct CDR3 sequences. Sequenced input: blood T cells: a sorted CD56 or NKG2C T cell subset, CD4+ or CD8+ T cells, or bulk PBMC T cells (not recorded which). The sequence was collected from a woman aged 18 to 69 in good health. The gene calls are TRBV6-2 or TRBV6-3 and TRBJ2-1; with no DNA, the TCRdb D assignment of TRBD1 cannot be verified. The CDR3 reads CASSYSRDRVYNEQFF.